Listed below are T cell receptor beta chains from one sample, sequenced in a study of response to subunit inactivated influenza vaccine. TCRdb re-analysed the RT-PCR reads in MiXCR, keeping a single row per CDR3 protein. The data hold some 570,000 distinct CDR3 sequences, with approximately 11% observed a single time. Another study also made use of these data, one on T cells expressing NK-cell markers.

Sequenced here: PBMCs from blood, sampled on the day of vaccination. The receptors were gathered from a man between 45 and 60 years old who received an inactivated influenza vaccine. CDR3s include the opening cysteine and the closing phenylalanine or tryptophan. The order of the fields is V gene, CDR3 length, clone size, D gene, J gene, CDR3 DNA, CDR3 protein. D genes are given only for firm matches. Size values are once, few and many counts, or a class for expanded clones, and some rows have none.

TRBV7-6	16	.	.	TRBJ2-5	TGTGCCAGCAGCTTAGCCGGGTGGCAGGGTACGGAGACCCAGTACTTC	CASSLAGWQGTETQYF
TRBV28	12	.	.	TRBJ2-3	TGTGCCAGCAGTTTATTTGACTATACGCAGTATTTT	CASSLFDYTQYF
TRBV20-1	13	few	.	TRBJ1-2	TGCAGTGCTAGAGACGACAGCTTCTATGGCTACACCTTC	CSARDDSFYGYTF
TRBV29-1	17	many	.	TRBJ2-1	TGCAGCGTTGCGGGTAGCGCTAAAGTCAGCTCCTACAATGAGCAGTTCTTC	CSVAGSAKVSSYNEQFF
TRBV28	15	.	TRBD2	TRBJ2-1	TGTGCCAGCAGTTTAAGCGGGAGACCCTACAATGAGCAGTTCTTC	CASSLSGRPYNEQFF
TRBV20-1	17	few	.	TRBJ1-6	TGCAGTGCTAGAGCAAGGGATTCAGGGACGAGGATGTCACCCCTCCACTTT	CSARARDSGTRMSPLHF
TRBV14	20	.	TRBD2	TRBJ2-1	TGTGCCAGCAGCCAAGATCTAGCGGGAGGGCCGGCGCCCTCCTACAATGAGCAGTTCTTC	CASSQDLAGGPAPSYNEQFF
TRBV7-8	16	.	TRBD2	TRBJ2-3	TGTGCCAGCAGCTCGACTAGCGGGAGGACCACAGATACGCAGTATTTT	CASSSTSGRTTDTQYF
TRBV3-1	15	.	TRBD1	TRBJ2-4	TGTGCCAGCAGCCAAGGCGACAGGGGCAAAAACATTCAGTACTTC	CASSQGDRGKNIQYF
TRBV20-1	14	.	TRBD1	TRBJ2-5	TGCAGTGCTAAACAGGGGACCCAACAAGAGACCCAGTACTTC	CSAKQGTQQETQYF
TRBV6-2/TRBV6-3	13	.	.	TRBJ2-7	TGTGCCAGCAGTGCGGGATACTACTACGAGCAGTACTTC	CASSAGYYYEQYF
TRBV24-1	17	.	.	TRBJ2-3	TGTGCCACCAGTGATTTGAAGGAAGCTAAACCCACAGATACGCAGTATTTT	CATSDLKEAKPTDTQYF
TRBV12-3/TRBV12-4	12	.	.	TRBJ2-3	TGTGCCAGCAGCAAAATTTCGGATACGCAGTATTTT	CASSKISDTQYF
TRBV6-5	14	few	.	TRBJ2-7	TGTGCCAGCAGATACCGGACTGGGAACTACGAGCAGTACTTC	CASRYRTGNYEQYF
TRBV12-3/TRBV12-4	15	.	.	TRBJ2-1	TGTGCCAGCACCCTAGGGGTCGACCTCTACAATGAGCAGTTCTTC	CASTLGVDLYNEQFF
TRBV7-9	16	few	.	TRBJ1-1	TGTGCCAGCAGCTTGGGGACCGTGGGGTTGAACACTGAAGCTTTCTTT	CASSLGTVGLNTEAFF
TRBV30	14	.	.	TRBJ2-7	TGTGCCTGGCACGAAGGGGCCATCCCATTAAAGCAGTACTTC	CAWHEGAIPLKQYF
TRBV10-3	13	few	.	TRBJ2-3	TGTGCCATCAGGGGGAAGAGCACAGATACGCAGTATTTT	CAIRGKSTDTQYF
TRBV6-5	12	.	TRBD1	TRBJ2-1	TGTGCCAGGGACAGGGCCTACAATGAGCAGTTCTTC	CARDRAYNEQFF
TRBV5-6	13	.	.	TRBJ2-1	TGTGCCAGCAGCTTGTTCAGAGACCTCGAGCAGTTCTTC	CASSLFRDLEQFF